The 22 T cell receptor beta chains in this list originate from one sample, sequenced in a study of T cell responses to AZD1222 COVID-19 vaccine. The data were produced by immunoSEQ multiplex PCR, yet TCRdb's version contains in-frame clones alone and is incomplete. The table shows about 150,000 clones, with less than 95% occurring only once. The specimen comprised peripheral blood, sampled on day 0 of AZD1222 vaccination. These receptors came from an adult in good health.

The chain employs TRBV5-6 and TRBJ2-3; D is possibly TRBD1 (5 bases). The CDR3 consists of 16 residues. V shed 6 bases and J shed 2 bases, with 19 bases lying between them. Germline CDR1 SGHDT, CDR2 YYEEEE. CDR3 coding DNA: TGTGCCAGCACCAAGGTAGGGGTCTTCTCCACAGATACGCAGTATTTT. Its translation: CASTKVGVFSTDTQYF.

The gene calls are TRBV7-3 and TRBJ2-1; tentatively, D is TRBD2 (5 bases). The germline V and J ends were trimmed by 0 bases and 8 bases, with 17 bases remaining between them. This CDR3 is 16 amino acids long. Germline CDR1 reads SGHTA; CDR2 reads FQGTGA. The CDR3 loop reads CASSLTGRAGNHEQFF. The CDR3 region has the DNA TGTGCCAGCAGCTTAACAGGGCGGGCCGGGAACCATGAGCAGTTCTTC. The complete variable domain, with remaining parts taken from reference TRBV7-3 and TRBJ2-1, reads GAGVSQTPSNKVTEKGKYVELRCDPISGHTALYWYRQSLGQGPEFLIYFQGTGAADDSGLPNDRFFAVRPEGSVSTLKIQRTERGDSAVYLCASSLTGRAGNHEQFFGPGTRLTVL.

The chain links TRBV5-1 to TRBJ1-2; 9 bases match TRBD1. Unmatched junction bases numbered 17, after V lost 4 bases and J lost 7 bases. This CDR3 comprises 17 residues. Per the germline V gene, CDR1 is SGHRS and CDR2 is YFSETQ. The DNA of the CDR3 is TGCGCCAGCAGCACCTATCCGAGGGACAGGGTCAGGTCTGGCTACACCTTC. Encoded protein: CASSTYPRDRVRSGYTF.

The chain has TRBV30 and TRBJ1-1; TRBD1 aligns across 8 bases. Trimming took 3 bases from V and 1 from J; bases not matched to a gene: 4. The CDR3 length is 14 residues. From germline, CDR1 is GTSNPN and CDR2 SVGIG (reference sequence). CDR3 amino acids: CAWRGDRKNTEAFF. CDR3 in DNA: TGTGCCTGGAGGGGGGACAGGAAGAACACTGAAGCTTTCTTT.

The V gene is TRBV5-1, the J gene TRBJ1-4; 10 bases match TRBD1. The germline V gene encodes CDR1 SGHRS and CDR2 YFSETQ. The V and J ends lost 4 bases and 0 bases, in that order; junction bases with no gene match: 9. The CDR3 sequence is 18 residues long. The CDR3 coding sequence is TGCGCCAGCAGCAAAGGACAGGGGGGACCTGCAACTAATGAAAAACTGTTTTTT. Amino acid sequence: CASSKGQGGPATNEKLFF. Using reference TRBV5-1 and TRBJ1-4 for the parts outside the CDR3, the full variable domain is KAGVTQTPRYLIKTRGQQVTLSCSPISGHRSVSWYQQTPGQGLQFLFEYFSETQRNKGNFPGRFSGRQFSNSRSEMNVSTLELGDSALYLCASSKGQGGPATNEKLFFGSGTQLSVL.

The gene calls are TRBV5-6 and TRBJ2-7; 7 bases are shared with TRBD2. This CDR3 is 13 amino acids long. Germline V gene lookup returns CDR1 SGHDT and CDR2 YYEEEE. V gave up 4 bases and J gave up 7 bases; unmatched junction bases: 8. Written as DNA, the CDR3 is TGTGCCAGCAGCCTGGGGAGGGGAGGAGAGCAGTACTTC. Protein: CASSLGRGGEQYF. The complete variable domain, with remaining parts taken from reference TRBV5-6 and TRBJ2-7, reads DAGVTQSPTHLIKTRGQQVTLRCSPKSGHDTVSWYQQALGQGPQFIFQYYEEEERQRGNFPDRFSGHQFPNYSSELNVNALLLGDSALYLCASSLGRGGEQYFGPGTRLTVT.

The V call is TRBV5-6, the J call TRBJ1-2; no reliable D call. The germline V and J ends were trimmed by 6 bases and 2 bases, with 14 bases remaining between them. Germline V gene data show CDR1 as SGHDT and CDR2 as YYEEEE. This CDR3 has 14 amino acids. CDR3 residues: CASTWGGGNYGYTF. In nucleotides, the CDR3 is TGTGCCAGCACCTGGGGTGGCGGAAACTATGGCTACACCTTC.

CDR3 sequence: CASSLGEGVPYEQYF. CDR3 coding DNA: TGTGCCAGCAGTTTAGGGGAGGGGGTCCCCTACGAGCAGTACTTC. This chain links TRBV28 with TRBJ2-7; maybe TRBD2 (7 bases). In germline, CDR1 is MDHEN, CDR2 SYDVKM. The CDR3 consists of 15 residues. V lost 2 bases and J lost 2, with 13 bases in between.

The rearrangement uses TRBV3-1 (or the pseudogene TRBV3-2) and TRBJ1-1; D is unresolved. The germline gives CDR1 LGHDT, CDR2 YNNKEL (reference sequence). The CDR3 has 13 amino acids. V gave up 2 bases and J gave up 0 bases, with 4 bases separating them. CDR3 region: CASSQWVNTEAFF. The CDR3 bases are TGTGCCAGCAGCCAATGGGTGAACACTGAAGCTTTCTTT.

The rearrangement uses TRBV2 and TRBJ1-1; 9 bases align to TRBD1. CDR1 SNHLY and CDR2 FYNNEI come from the germline V gene. Trimming cost V 6 bases and J 10 bases; bases outside gene matches: 12. The CDR3 is 14 amino acids. The CDR3 sequence is CASSERQGGGIAFF. CDR3 coding DNA: TGTGCCAGCAGCGAAAGACAGGGGGGAGGGATAGCTTTCTTT.

The rearrangement links TRBV30 to TRBJ2-1; 11 positions agree with TRBD2. This CDR3 spans 15 amino acids. Germline assignment: CDR1 GTSNPN and CDR2 SVGIG (reference sequence). With 8 bases clipped from V and 6 bases from J, the junction kept 12 bases outside the gene matches. For the CDR3, the DNA is TGTGCCGCCTTAATTCAGGGACTAGCGGTCAATGAGCAGTTCTTC. Protein sequence: CAALIQGLAVNEQFF.

This chain links TRBV7-9 with TRBJ1-1; D ambiguous. This CDR3 contains 11 residues. Trimming pared 1 base from V and 11 bases from J, leaving 8 bases between. Germline V lookup: CDR1 SEHNR, CDR2 FQNEAQ (reference sequence). The CDR3 sequence is CASSLGLGAFF. CDR3 DNA sequence: TGTGCCAGCAGCTTAGGTTTAGGCGCTTTCTTT.

This sequence joins TRBV28 and TRBJ1-2, with 10 bases fitting TRBD1. The V and J ends lost 9 bases and 3 bases, in that order; junction bases with no gene match: 13. This CDR3 region has 16 residues. Germline CDR1 is MDHEN and CDR2 is SYDVKM. Here the CDR3 reads CASSGTGVGKDYGYTF. DNA of the CDR3: TGTGCCAGTTCCGGGACAGGGGTCGGTAAGGACTATGGCTACACCTTC.

The V gene is TRBV5-1, the J gene TRBJ2-7; 10 bases map to TRBD2. Trimming took 2 bases from V and 0 from J; bases not matched to a gene: 8. This CDR3 comprises 17 residues. From germline, CDR1 is SGHRS and CDR2 YFSETQ. CDR3 nucleotide sequence: TGCGCCAGCAGCTTAAGACTAATAGCGGGAGGCTCCTACGAGCAGTACTTC. It is translated as CASSLRLIAGGSYEQYF.

The rearrangement uses TRBV27 and TRBJ2-7; 10 nucleotides agree with TRBD1. The CDR3 contains 13 residues. V lost 7 bases, J lost 8 bases, and 8 bases stayed unmatched. The germline gives CDR1 MNHEY, CDR2 SMNVEV (reference sequence). CDR3 protein: CASNTPGQGKQYF. The CDR3 DNA is TGTGCCAGCAATACACCGGGACAGGGGAAGCAGTACTTC.

The chain employs TRBV18 and TRBJ2-7, with a tentative D call TRBD2 (5 bases). Germline assignment: CDR1 KGHSH and CDR2 LQKENI. CDR3 size: 17 residues. Trimming removed 3 bases at V and 0 bases at J, with 18 bases between. CDR3 nucleotides: TGTGCCAGCTCACCCCTGAAGCGGCAGCCTCTCTCCTACGAGCAGTACTTC. Translated, it gives CASSPLKRQPLSYEQYF.

As for this clone: Its ends do not fully match the called genes, so a read error is possible. This chain joins TRBV10-2 and TRBJ2-1; 10 nucleotides line up with TRBD2. Germline lookup yields CDR1 WSHSY and CDR2 SAAADI. The CDR3 is 14 amino acids. CDR3 bases: TGCGCCAGCAATGAGCGGGGGGGTTACAATGAGCAGTTCTTC. Translated: CASNERGGYNEQFF.

CDR3 loop: CASSLVGNNEGKLFF. The CDR3 DNA sequence: TGTGCCAGCAGCTTAGTGGGCAATAATGAAGGAAAACTGTTTTTT. The rearrangement links TRBV7-2 to TRBJ1-4; D ambiguous. Trimming left V 1 base short and J 10 bases short, with 16 bases between. Looked up from germline, CDR1 is SGHTA and CDR2 is FQGNSA. CDR3 length equals 15 residues.

V and J are TRBV19 and TRBJ1-5; 7 bases align to TRBD1. The germline V gene has CDR1 LNHDA and CDR2 SQIVND (reference sequence). The CDR3 is 14 amino acids. The V segment lost 9 bases and the J segment 2 bases; nucleotides outside the gene matches: 7. The CDR3 loop is CASIHRGGNQPQHF. The DNA of the CDR3 is TGTGCCAGCATCCACAGGGGAGGCAATCAGCCCCAGCATTTT.

In its sample, this clone was seen once. J is TRBJ1-2 and V is TRBV6-5; D possibly corresponds to TRBD1 (6 bases). The germline gives CDR1 MNHEY, CDR2 SVGAGI. V was shortened by 8 bases and J by 4 bases, with 14 bases between the two germline ends. The CDR3 extends over 13 amino acids. The CDR3 loop is CASSGRGPYGYTF. The CDR3 region has the DNA TGTGCCAGCTCCGGCAGGGGACCCTATGGCTACACCTTC.

The V and J genes are TRBV28 and TRBJ1-1, with 8 positions matching TRBD1. The length of the CDR3 is 15 residues. Germline trimming cut 5 bases from V and 0 bases from J; bases unmatched to any gene: 5. Germline CDR1 and CDR2: MDHEN and SYDVKM. The CDR3 spells CASSPGQGLNTEAFF. The CDR3 DNA sequence: TGTGCCAGCAGTCCCGGACAGGGACTGAACACTGAAGCTTTCTTT. The variable domain in full, completed from reference TRBV28 and TRBJ1-1, reads DVKVTQSSRYLVKRTGEKVFLECVQDMDHENMFWYRQDPGLGLRLIYFSYDVKMKEKGDIPEGYSVSREKKERFSLILESASTNQTSMYLCASSPGQGLNTEAFFGQGTRLTVV.

The CDR3 loop reads CASSTLGSGFGRRYTEAFF. In DNA, the CDR3 is TGTGCCAGTAGTACCCTTGGATCAGGGTTCGGACGGAGATACACTGAAGCTTTCTTT. V gene TRBV19 combines with J gene TRBJ1-1; the D gene is possibly TRBD1 (5 bases). Germline CDR1 LNHDA, CDR2 SQIVND (reference sequence). The CDR3 is made up of 19 amino acids. The V end lost 4 bases, the J end lost 3 bases, and 27 bases lay between the germline ends. Using reference TRBV19 and TRBJ1-1 for the parts outside the CDR3, the full variable domain is DGGITQSPKYLFRKEGQNVTLSCEQNLNHDAMYWYRQDPGQGLRLIYYSQIVNDFQKGDIAEGYSVSREKKESFPLTVTSAQKNPTAFYLCASSTLGSGFGRRYTEAFFGQGTRLTVV.